These T cell receptor beta chains were read from a single sample in a study of blood T cell repertoires in COVID-19. Clones were sequenced by immunoSEQ multiplex PCR, and TCRdb holds only the in-frame ones, with some missing. The profile shows 140,000 or so clones, 80% to 90% of them singletons. Sequencing was performed on peripheral blood. The receptors shown here come from a woman aged 45-60 years with acute or convalescent COVID-19. The CDR3 runs from the conserved cysteine through the conserved F or W. D genes are given only for firm matches. Some rows have no size entry. The others give once, few or many, or a class for an expanded clone.

cdr3_nt | cdr3_aa | j_call | d_call | clone_size | v_call
TGTGCCAGCAGCCTAAGGGCGGGGGCTCGGGAGCTGTTTTTT | CASSLRAGARELFF | TRBJ2-2 | - | - | TRBV11-1
TGTGCCAGCAGCCGGATAGGGGTCACAGATACGCAGTATTTT | CASSRIGVTDTQYF | TRBJ2-3 | - | - | TRBV3-1/TRBV3-2
TGTGCCAGCAGCCAAGATCAGGCGGGGGTTGAACGCGTGACCCAGTACTTC | CASSQDQAGVERVTQYF | TRBJ2-5 | TRBD2 | - | TRBV4-2
TGTGCCAGCAGCTTAAAGAAGGGGACAGGGAACAATGAGCAGTTCTTC | CASSLKKGTGNNEQFF | TRBJ2-1 | TRBD1 | - | TRBV7-9
TGTGCCAGCAGCTTAATTTTAGTAGCTTTCTTT | CASSLILVAFF | TRBJ1-1 | - | - | TRBV7-8
TGTGCCAGCAGCCCGGACAGGGGGTATGGCTACACCTTC | CASSPDRGYGYTF | TRBJ1-2 | TRBD1 | - | TRBV28
TGTGCCAGCAGTCCGGGGGGAAATACGCAGTATTTT | CASSPGGNTQYF | TRBJ2-3 | TRBD2 | - | TRBV2
TGTGCCAGCAGTTACAGACACCTAAGCTCTGGGGCCAACGTCCTGACTTTC | CASSYRHLSSGANVLTF | TRBJ2-6 | - | - | TRBV6-2/TRBV6-3
TGTGCCAGCAGCTTAGAAGGGACAGGGGGCGCGACGGTTGGCTACACCTTC | CASSLEGTGGATVGYTF | TRBJ1-2 | TRBD1 | - | TRBV7-3
TGTGCCAGCAGCGTAGGGGGACTAGCGGGAATGCTAGGGGAGCTGTTTTTT | CASSVGGLAGMLGELFF | TRBJ2-2 | TRBD2 | once | TRBV9
TGCGCCAGCAGCTTGGCGTTCACGGGACAGGCCAACAATGAGCAGTTCTTC | CASSLAFTGQANNEQFF | TRBJ2-1 | TRBD1 | - | TRBV5-1
TGTGCCAGCAGTTACTCCGGACTGCGGACAGGTGAAGCTTTCTTT | CASSYSGLRTGEAFF | TRBJ1-1 | TRBD1 | - | TRBV6-5
TGTGCCAGCAGCTTAGGACCTTACAGGGGGCTCTACATGAACACTGAAGCTTTCTTT | CASSLGPYRGLYMNTEAFF | TRBJ1-1 | TRBD1 | - | TRBV7-9
TGTGCCAGCAGTTATAATGGGGCGTACAATGAGCAGTTCTTC | CASSYNGAYNEQFF | TRBJ2-1 | - | few | TRBV6-5
TGTGCCAGCTCCTTAGCGGGACGGACAGATACGCAGTATTTT | CASSLAGRTDTQYF | TRBJ2-3 | TRBD2 | - | TRBV27
TGTGCCAGCAGTGGAGGAGTTTATTCACCCCTCCACTTT | CASSGGVYSPLHF | TRBJ1-6 | - | - | TRBV2
TGTGCCAGCAGGGGAGGGTTTTCTGGAAACACCATATATTTT | CASRGGFSGNTIYF | TRBJ1-3 | - | - | TRBV28
TGTGCCAGCAGTTTCCCAAGCGGGAGGGCCGGAGACAATGAGCAGTTCTTC | CASSFPSGRAGDNEQFF | TRBJ2-1 | TRBD2 | - | TRBV27
TGTGCCAGCGGCCAGGGTTGGGACTATGGCTACACCTTC | CASGQGWDYGYTF | TRBJ1-2 | - | - | TRBV6-5
TGTGCCAGCAACGATGTGACAGGGTTAAGAGCTTTCTTT | CASNDVTGLRAFF | TRBJ1-1 | TRBD1 | - | TRBV6-5
TGTGCCAGCAGTGAAGGGACTAGCGGGGACCCTGAGCAGTTCTTC | CASSEGTSGDPEQFF | TRBJ2-1 | TRBD2 | - | TRBV6-1
TGTGCCAGCAGCCAAGCCGACCGGGACATAGCCCTCCACTTT | CASSQADRDIALHF | TRBJ1-6 | - | - | TRBV3-1/TRBV3-2
TGTGCCAGCACCGAAGTGGCGGGGGGGTATGGCTACACCTTC | CASTEVAGGYGYTF | TRBJ1-2 | - | - | TRBV6-5
TGTGCCAGCAGCCCCGGACAGGGTCTGGGCTCACCCCTCCACTTT | CASSPGQGLGSPLHF | TRBJ1-6 | TRBD1 | once | TRBV3-1/TRBV3-2
TGTGCCAGCAGTGAAAGTCTAGCGGCCTACGAGCAGTACTTC | CASSESLAAYEQYF | TRBJ2-7 | TRBD2 | - | TRBV2
TGTGCCATCTCAGCGGGAGGGGACCAAGAGACCCAGTACTTC | CAISAGGDQETQYF | TRBJ2-5 | TRBD2 | once | TRBV10-3
TGTGCCAGCTCACCACCGGATAGAGGGCTACGGGCTTTCTTT | CASSPPDRGLRAFF | TRBJ1-1 | - | - | TRBV18
TGTGCCAGCAGCCGAGCGGGGTCCTACAATGAGCAGTTCTTC | CASSRAGSYNEQFF | TRBJ2-1 | TRBD2 | - | TRBV3-1/TRBV3-2
TGCAGCGTTGAAACGGGGCAGGGGGCGCTCAATGAGCAGTTCTTC | CSVETGQGALNEQFF | TRBJ2-1 | TRBD1 | - | TRBV29-1
TGTGCCAGCAGCCCCTCAGGGGGCTCTGGTGAAAAACTGTTTTTT | CASSPSGGSGEKLFF | TRBJ1-4 | TRBD1 | - | TRBV7-3
TGCGCCAGCAGCCAAGACGGGAACAGCCGTAATGAAAAACTGTTTTTT | CASSQDGNSRNEKLFF | TRBJ1-4 | - | - | TRBV4-1
TGTGCCAGTAAGGAGGGGGGGCGATACAATGAGCAGTTCTTC | CASKEGGRYNEQFF | TRBJ2-1 | - | - | TRBV19
TGTGCCAGCTCACCACCGATGGGGGGAATGGAGACCCAGTACTTC | CASSPPMGGMETQYF | TRBJ2-5 | - | - | TRBV18
TGTGCCAGCAGTGACAGGGGGCCGCGGAACGAGCAGTACTTC | CASSDRGPRNEQYF | TRBJ2-7 | TRBD1 | - | TRBV27
TGTGCCAGCAGTGAAGCAGGCAGGGGGCGTCAGCCCCAGCATTTT | CASSEAGRGRQPQHF | TRBJ1-5 | TRBD1 | - | TRBV6-1
TGTGCCAGCTCACCGCAGGGGCCCGACACCATATATTTT | CASSPQGPDTIYF | TRBJ1-3 | - | - | TRBV18
TGCGCCAGCAGCCCTTTCGACAGGGGGGGATCTGAAGCTTTCTTT | CASSPFDRGGSEAFF | TRBJ1-1 | TRBD1 | once | TRBV5-1
TGTGCCAGCAGCCCACGGACAGGACACACAGATACGCAGTATTTT | CASSPRTGHTDTQYF | TRBJ2-3 | TRBD1 | - | TRBV7-3
TGTGCCAGGATAGACCAGGGGGCCTATGGCTACACCTTC | CARIDQGAYGYTF | TRBJ1-2 | TRBD1 | - | TRBV2
TGTGCCAGCCGGGGACAGGGGAACTATGGCTACACCTTC | CASRGQGNYGYTF | TRBJ1-2 | TRBD1 | - | TRBV28
TGTGCCTGTCACGGACAGGGTTCTAATGAAAAACTGTTTTTT | CACHGQGSNEKLFF | TRBJ1-4 | TRBD1 | once | TRBV30